This T cell receptor beta chain emerged from a study of blood T cell repertoires in COVID-19. In the study's own analysis: From reference gene primer amplification, estimates of nucleated cell counts were derived. The assay was immunoSEQ multiplex PCR, and TCRdb's table has in-frame clones only and misses some. The D gene and trimming were derived from the DNA, and the V and J assignments and clone size from that table. This sample yields some 450,000 clones, of which roughly 88% are seen a single time; roughly 12% belongs to the top ten. Followed longitudinally, the Seattle patients had been enrolled during active infection. The V end lost 6 bases, the J end lost 4 bases, and 12 bases lay between the germline ends. CDR3 length: 13 amino acids. Germline CDR1 SNHLY, CDR2 FYNNEI.

The sequenced sample was peripheral blood. The TCR sequence derives from a woman between 45 and 65 years old with COVID-19, enrolled during active disease. The V call is TRBV2, the J call TRBJ1-2; maybe TRBD1 (5 bases). As DNA, the CDR3 is TGTGCCAGCAGAGGCGGGGCCTTCTATGGCTACACCTTC. Its translation is CASRGGAFYGYTF. The whole variable domain, filled in from reference TRBV2 and TRBJ1-2, reads EPEVTQTPSHQVTQMGQEVILRCVPISNHLYFYWYRQILGQKVEFLVSFYNNEISEKSEIFDDQFSVERPDGSNFTLKIRSTKLEDSAMYFCASRGGAFYGYTFGSGTRLTVV.